Here is one T cell receptor beta chain with its context. Its target antigen remains unknown. No much larger clonotype is one base removed from it; base qualities were not supplied. Libraries were built with the immunoSEQ multiplex PCR assay. The multiplex PCR relied on a mix of 60 forward primers for TCR Vbeta segments and 13 reverse primers for TCR Jbeta segments. The CDR3 region of rearranged TCR beta genes was amplified from genomic DNA with a multiplex PCR assay. Amplified TCR beta libraries were sequenced as 87-base-pair reads on the Illumina HiSeq System. Under the source paper's analysis protocol: Across the roughly 640 repertoires, a later analysis counted some 81 million unique TCR beta chains, around 11 million of which were shared by at least two donors. Raw reads were error-corrected and collapsed into unique sequences by a nearest-neighbor algorithm in which closely related sequences were merged to remove PCR and sequencing errors. V, D and J gene segments were assigned by aligning CDR3 sequences to IMGT reference sequences. For a sequence to be retained, a match of at least six nucleotides to both a V gene segment and a J gene segment was required. A rearrangement counted as productive if the CDR3 had no stop codons and remained in frame with V and J, and every other rearrangement counted as non-productive. Following IMGT convention, CDR3 was defined as the stretch from the second conserved V-encoded cysteine up to the conserved J-encoded phenylalanine. The earlier analysis of about 590 of the donors excluded sequences that lacked an unambiguous match to a single V gene segment. An earlier analysis of almost 600 of the donors classified V segments as functional when productive rearrangements were above 56.7% and as segregating when the standard deviation between donors was above 5%. A statistical classification framework was built for diagnosing cytomegalovirus status from the catalog of TCR beta chain sequences. A later analysis assigned V and J genes by comparing TCR nucleotide sequences with IMGT/GENE-DB human TR gene sequences. The TCRdist pipeline was used in a later analysis to assign CDR3 sequences and most-parsimonious VDJ recombination scenarios. In a later analysis, each TCR beta chain was defined by its CDR3 amino acid sequence together with its V-gene family, and reads without a unique V-gene family were excluded. A later analysis removed 592 highly shared, low-generation-probability nucleotide sequences to deal with suspected cross-contamination and a sequencing artifact. A later analysis calculated a clonal expansion index for each public chain from normalized within-repertoire ranks of inferred template counts. In a later analysis, generation probabilities were computed using a VDJ recombination model fitted to out-of-frame rearrangements, and the results were checked against IGoR. Hypergeometric tests were used in a later analysis to score TCR-TCR, TCR-HLA and TCR-CMV co-occurrence, with a repertoire-size bias correction applied to the TCR pairs. In a later analysis, false discovery rates were estimated by permuting HLA or CMV assignments 20 times. In a later analysis, co-occurring TCRs were grouped using DBSCAN, with TCRdist sequence similarity added in when clustering inside HLA-allele-positive subsets. For co-occurrence clustering, repertoires with fewer than 30,000 or more than 120,000 public chains were excluded, along with about five repertoires with anomalous nucleotide sharing. Imported from immuneACCESS, the table was reduced by TCRdb to in-frame sequences with V and J called. These copies leave out some clones; in studies compared against another copy, an unresolved V gene accounts for under half, and the cause of the remainder is not known. The DNA was the basis for D and trimming; V, J and clone size are from that table. Present in this sample are nearly 110,000 clones, around 70% of which were seen just once. The top ten clonotypes cover 0.79% of the sample.

These data are taken from a study of cytomegalovirus exposure and HLA in healthy donors listed by TCRdb under 2017. About the study as a whole: An earlier analysis of roughly 570 of the donors reported over 250 Gb of sequence data and 95 million to 120 million unique TCR beta sequences obtained from around 180 million T cells. In the later analysis, no new phenotypic data were used to find candidate immune exposures; instead, reliance was placed on TCR beta sequences and their occurrence across donors. Along with the roughly 710-subject first cohort, a separate validation cohort of more than 90 different subjects was used. The T cell repertoires of several hundred subjects were profiled by immunosequencing and related to cytomegalovirus serostatus. To predict cytomegalovirus infection status, the study brought together high-throughput TCR immunosequencing, statistical association of individual TCRs with disease status, and machine learning. A later analysis re-analyzed previously published TCR beta repertoires from 660 or so donors and added high-resolution HLA genotyping to study TCR occurrence patterns. An earlier analysis of approximately 500 of the donors applied high-throughput TCR beta sequencing to assess whether each TCR beta V gene segment acted as functional or pseudogenic. An early release that covered about 600 HLA-typed donors contained around 300 gigabases of sequencing data and tens of millions of unique TCR sequences. Of the roughly 400 genotyped donors, roughly 85% fell in the genetic ancestry cluster associated with self-reported Caucasian donors. Four to six DR-DQ haplotypes were handled as single units for association and clustering, since linkage in the cohort was strong. All discovery cohort repertoires had been generated using a single sequencing platform. HLA typing included class I and class II loci at four-digit resolution. The aim of the study was to test whether cataloging public T cell receptors could identify signatures of past pathogen exposure. Typing coverage varied by locus: about 620-640 donors for A, B, C, DRB1 and DQB1; roughly 510 for DQA1; more than 600 for DPA1; some 470 for DPB1. Among under 450 genotyped donors of the cohort, an average of 235,054 unique TCR beta nucleotide sequences were sequenced per donor, about a sixth of them non-productive. Donor age, sex, ethnicity and CMV serostatus were compiled together with the repertoire data. A later genetic analysis took genome-wide SNP genotypes for about three fifths of the 666 donors and used that subset as a discovery cohort.

Overall study outcomes, separate from this receptor: A later genetic analysis associated a missense DCLRE1C variant with V-gene and J-gene trimming of TCR beta chains, and an independent cohort replicated the association. A group of highly shared sequence variants was considered likely to be a technical artifact of the sequencing pipeline. Most TCR sequences were observed very rarely across donors, whereas some public TCRs were present in many individuals. The study listed 164 TCR beta chains as associated with cytomegalovirus. In a later analysis, TCR association rates were found to vary across HLA loci, with the most associated TCRs seen for DRB1 alleles and the fewest for HLA-C alleles. Only TCR beta chains were sequenced in this cohort, and the absence of alpha or paired-chain data limited detectable features. A later analysis found that most CMV-associated TCR beta chains appeared HLA-restricted, with HLA associations seemingly driven largely by CMV exposure. An earlier analysis of 587 of the donors showed that most TCR beta V segments appeared in productive rearrangements either about 87% or about 30% of the time, which broadly matched IMGT annotations. Correlated functional status among segregating V segments might reflect linkage disequilibrium, but an unknown experimental factor could not be ruled out. Strong co-occurrence of HLA alleles, especially DR and DQ, made assigning TCR associations to individual alleles difficult. According to a later analysis, parvovirus B19, influenza, CMV and Epstein-Barr virus appeared linked to several top co-occurrence clusters. Compared with equally common non-associated chains, HLA-associated TCR beta chains in a later analysis were more clonally expanded and had lower generation probabilities. Specific HLA alleles were associated with about 17,000 TCR beta sequences at a false discovery rate of 0.05 in a later analysis. In vitro tests confirmed that a few of the cytomegalovirus-associated TCR beta chains recognize cytomegalovirus antigens. Roughly uniform sequencing depth across donors was assumed in presence/absence analyses, although this assumption may not hold. Compared with the roughly 720-donor mean, donors in an Asian-associated ancestry cluster had fewer N-insertions in productive TCRs, according to a later genetic analysis. Because HLA typing was missing for some donors at each locus, association tests included only the typed subset. Because counts were too low, around 17 rarely observed V segments, including chromosome 9 orphons, were left out of the earlier analysis of 587 of the donors. The classifier was reported to diagnose cytomegalovirus status with high specificity and sensitivity in both the original cohort and the validation cohort. The authors suggested that the approach could potentially be generalized to other disease states and immunological phenotypes. A further reported finding was that TCR beta sequences accurately predicted the HLA-A and HLA-B alleles for most subjects in the first cohort. For the cohort, immune exposure information was limited to CMV serostatus.

The cohort consisted of some 730 healthy bone marrow donors. At the time of sampling, every cohort member was nominally healthy, though immune exposures that went unrecorded were likely present. The donor was CMV seronegative and belonged to the group of 352 seronegative cohort members. Every donor gave a peripheral blood sample, and the peripheral blood mononuclear cells from that sample were used for TCR beta sequencing. The Qiagen DNeasy Blood Extraction Kit was used to extract genomic DNA from the blood cell samples. The TCR originated in a boy aged 5 to 17 in good health and CMV-seronegative. Sequencing was performed on PBMCs.

For the CDR3, the sequence is CASSEGAQETQYF. The DNA reads as follows: TGTGCCAGCAGCGAGGGGGCCCAAGAGACCCAGTACTTC. The chain uses TRBV6-6 and TRBJ2-5; TRBD1 matches 7 bases in the middle. The CDR3 sequence holds 13 residues, the cysteine and phenylalanine included. The retained sequence is limited to the CDR3, 39 bases, with the frame set at the first base. The junction shows trimming of 6 bases on V and 1 base on J, and the gene matches do not reach 2 bases of it. Taken from the germline V gene (reference sequence), the CDR1 and CDR2 loops are MNHNY and SVGAGI.